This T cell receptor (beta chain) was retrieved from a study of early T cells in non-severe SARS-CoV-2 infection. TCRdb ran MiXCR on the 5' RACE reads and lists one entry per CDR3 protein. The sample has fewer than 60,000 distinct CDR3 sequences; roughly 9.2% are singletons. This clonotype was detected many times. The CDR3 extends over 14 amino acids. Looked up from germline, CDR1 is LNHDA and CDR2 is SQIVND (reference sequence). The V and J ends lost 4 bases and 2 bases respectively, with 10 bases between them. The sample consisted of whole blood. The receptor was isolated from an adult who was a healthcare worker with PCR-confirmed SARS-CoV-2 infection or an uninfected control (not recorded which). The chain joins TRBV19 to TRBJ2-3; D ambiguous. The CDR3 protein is CASSRSTDTDTQYF. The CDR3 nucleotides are TGTGCCAGTAGTAGGAGTACGGACACAGATACGCAGTATTTT. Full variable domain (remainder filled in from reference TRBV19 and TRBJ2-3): DGGITQSPKYLFRKEGQNVTLSCEQNLNHDAMYWYRQDPGQGLRLIYYSQIVNDFQKGDIAEGYSVSREKKESFPLTVTSAQKNPTAFYLCASSRSTDTDTQYFGPGTRLTVL.